The 14 T cell receptor beta chains reported below all come from one sample, sequenced in a study of blood T cell repertoires in COVID-19. Repertoires were generated with immunoSEQ multiplex PCR, while TCRdb's copy carries only in-frame clones and drops some. The sample has about 54,000 clones, 90% seen once. The sequenced sample consisted of peripheral blood. The receptors were sampled from a woman in her 40s with active COVID-19.

This chain uses TRBV7-6 with TRBJ1-2; D unresolved. CDR3 length equals 14 residues. V lost 5 bases, J lost 0 bases, and 10 bases lay in between. Germline V gives CDR1 SGHVS, CDR2 FNYEAQ. CDR3 coding DNA: TGTGCCAGCAGCCAAGCCGGTGCTAACTATGGCTACACCTTC. Encoded protein: CASSQAGANYGYTF. The variable domain in full, completed from reference TRBV7-6 and TRBJ1-2, reads GAGVSQSPRYKVTKRGQDVALRCDPISGHVSLYWYRQALGQGPEFLTYFNYEAQQDKSGLPNDRFSAERPEGSISTLTIQRTEQRDSAMYRCASSQAGANYGYTFGSGTRLTVV.

This chain links TRBV7-9 with TRBJ2-5, with 9 bases that match TRBD1. Germline trimming cut 1 base from V and 4 bases from J; bases unmatched to any gene: 4. CDR3 length: 15 amino acids. The germline V gene encodes CDR1 SEHNR and CDR2 FQNEAQ (reference sequence). The CDR3 bases are TGTGCCAGCAGCTTAGGGACAGGGGAAGGAGAGACCCAGTACTTC. Amino acids: CASSLGTGEGETQYF.

The chain combines TRBV5-5 with TRBJ2-7; the match to TRBD1 covers 9 bases. The CDR3 contains 14 residues. Germline V CDR1 and CDR2: SGHKS, YYEKEE (reference sequence). V dropped 0 bases and J dropped 7; count of bases not matched to a gene: 5. CDR3 sequence: CASSLGGQGGEQYF. The CDR3 DNA is TGTGCCAGCAGCTTGGGGGGACAGGGTGGGGAGCAGTACTTC.

The V and J genes are TRBV5-1 and TRBJ2-5; TRBD1 matches 10 bases. Germline V CDR1 and CDR2: SGHRS, YFSETQ. The CDR3 covers 16 residues. Trimming removed 4 bases from V and 5 bases from J; junction bases left unmatched: 11. In nucleotides, the CDR3 is TGCGCCAGCAGCCCTTATCCCGGGACAGGGGTCGAGACCCAGTACTTC. Its translation: CASSPYPGTGVETQYF.

With respect to this clone: In this CDR3 the conserved last residue, phenylalanine or tryptophan, is missing, so a read error is likely. The limits of the CDR3 on the DNA are not certain, so only TCRdb's listed CDR3 is given. The CDR3 reads CASSLPEDRGETL. This chain links TRBV7-9 with TRBJ1-1; TRBD1, the table's D call, lacks a check against the DNA. Germline CDR1 SEHNR, CDR2 FQNEAQ (reference sequence). The CDR3 region is 13 residues in length, termini included.

V and J are TRBV5-6 and TRBJ2-3; weak D call: TRBD2 (6 bases). Germline V gene sequence: CDR1 SGHDT, CDR2 YYEEEE. Trimming pared 4 bases from V and 4 bases from J, leaving 19 bases between. The CDR3 runs to 16 residues. This CDR3 is CASSGAGILGADTQYF. The DNA for the CDR3 is TGTGCCAGCAGCGGAGCGGGCATCCTAGGAGCAGATACGCAGTATTTT.

The chain employs TRBV27 and TRBJ1-3, with unresolved D. Germline V lookup: CDR1 MNHEY, CDR2 SMNVEV (reference sequence). V was cut by 3 bases and J by 0 bases, with 21 bases left in between. This CDR3 spans 19 amino acids. The DNA of the CDR3 is TGTGCCAGCAGTTTTGTTGCCCCATTAGCCCCAACCTCTGGAAACACCATATATTTT. It specifies CASSFVAPLAPTSGNTIYF.

This chain links TRBV5-1 with TRBJ1-2, with D maybe TRBD1 (6 bases). The V and J ends lost 0 bases and 8 bases respectively, with 11 bases between them. This CDR3 is built from 13 residues. The germline V gene has CDR1 SGHRS and CDR2 YFSETQ. The CDR3 DNA sequence: TGCGCCAGCAGCTTGGGCCGACAGGAGGGCTACACCTTC. This encodes CASSLGRQEGYTF.

V is TRBV9 and J is TRBJ1-1; D unclear. Between the trimmed V and J ends, which lost 1 base and 1 base, there was a span of 5 bases. The germline V gene encodes CDR1 SGDLS and CDR2 YYNGEE. This CDR3 is 13 amino acids long. CDR3: CASSVLSNTEAFF. CDR3 bases: TGTGCCAGCAGCGTACTTTCGAACACTGAAGCTTTCTTT.

The rearrangement links TRBV3-1 (or the pseudogene TRBV3-2) to TRBJ1-4, with 11 bases aligning to TRBD1. From germline, CDR1 is LGHDT and CDR2 YNNKEL (reference sequence). This CDR3 contains 18 residues. The V gene end was trimmed by 1 base and the J gene end by 8 bases; junction bases not matched to a gene: 12. The CDR3 nucleotides are TGTGCCAGCAGCCAAGTCACACCCCGGGACAGGGGGAGGGAAAAACTGTTTTTT. Translation: CASSQVTPRDRGREKLFF.

This chain joins TRBV3-1 (or the pseudogene TRBV3-2) and TRBJ1-1, with 10 nucleotides matching TRBD1. Unmatched junction bases numbered 11, after V lost 8 bases and J lost 11 bases. CDR3 length equals 13 residues. The germline gives CDR1 LGHDT, CDR2 YNNKEL (reference sequence). The chain's CDR3 is CASGTGTGVFAFF. For the CDR3, the DNA is TGTGCCAGCGGGACCGGGACAGGGGTTTTCGCTTTCTTT.

This chain uses TRBV30 with TRBJ1-3, with 7 nucleotides matching TRBD1. With 1 base clipped from V and 4 bases from J, the junction kept 4 bases outside the gene matches. CDR1 and CDR2 from the germline V gene are GTSNPN and SVGIG (reference sequence). This CDR3 is 14 amino acids long. The CDR3: CAWSGQGLGNTIYF. In nucleotides, the CDR3 is TGTGCCTGGAGTGGACAGGGCCTCGGAAACACCATATATTTT.

In its sample, this clone was seen once. The DNA of the CDR3 is TGTGCCAGCAGCTCTTCCACTAGCGGGAATTATTACGAGCAGTACTTC. It specifies CASSSSTSGNYYEQYF. V is TRBV5-4 and J is TRBJ2-7, with 10 bases that match TRBD2. V lost 3 bases and J lost 4; bases outside the gene matches: 10. The CDR3 totals 16 residues. The V gene's germline CDR1 is SGHNT and CDR2 YYREEE (reference sequence).

The V gene is TRBV7-3, the J gene TRBJ2-2; no definite D call. V was pared by 4 bases and J by 5 bases, with 8 bases between. Germline-derived CDR1 and CDR2 are SGHTA and FQGTGA. This CDR3 contains 13 residues. In DNA form, the CDR3 reads TGTGCCAGCAGCTCCTCGAGGACCGGGGAGCTGTTTTTT. Its translation: CASSSSRTGELFF. The complete variable domain, with remaining parts taken from reference TRBV7-3 and TRBJ2-2, reads GAGVSQTPSNKVTEKGKYVELRCDPISGHTALYWYRQSLGQGPEFLIYFQGTGAADDSGLPNDRFFAVRPEGSVSTLKIQRTERGDSAVYLCASSSSRTGELFFGEGSRLTVL.